One sample yielded the 24 T cell receptor beta chains listed below, sequenced in a study of beta chain features in type 1 diabetes. Of the isolated RNA, all was reverse transcribed, and so the sequenced material was expressed TCRB transcripts. Generated by immunoSEQ multiplex PCR, the TCRdb table keeps only in-frame clones and is missing some. The repertoire consists of roughly 290,000 clones, with under 8.5% occurring once and the leading ten covering more than 0.8%. Sequenced sample: central memory CD4+ T cells from blood. The receptors derive from a woman aged 18 to 35 in good health.

There are many counts of this clone. J is TRBJ2-7 and V is TRBV27; no reliable D call. Germline assignment: CDR1 MNHEY and CDR2 SMNVEV (reference sequence). CDR3 size: 14 residues. With 0 bases removed from V and 4 bases from J, the gap between germline ends came to 10 bases. The CDR3 loop is CASSLSPRTYEQYF. The DNA of the CDR3 is TGTGCCAGCAGTTTATCGCCCCGCACATACGAGCAGTACTTC.

This clone came up many times. The J gene is TRBJ1-2, the V gene TRBV28; D is unclear. CDR1 is MDHEN and CDR2 is SYDVKM in the germline V gene. The length of the CDR3 is 12 residues. Trimming shortened V by 9 bases and J by 4 bases, and 12 bases separated the two germline ends. DNA of the CDR3: TGTGCCAGTGAGCTAGTACCCTATGGCTACACCTTC. It specifies CASELVPYGYTF.

This clone showed up just a few times. V usage is TRBV4-2 and J usage is TRBJ1-1, with a tentative D call TRBD1 (5 bases). Looked up from germline, CDR1 is LGHNA and CDR2 is YNFKEQ. The V gene lost 0 bases and the J gene lost 3 bases, with 17 bases spanning the gap. The CDR3 consists of 17 residues. In nucleotides, the CDR3 is TGTGCCAGCAGCCAAGAAGGTCAGGGTGGGATTGACACTGAAGCTTTCTTT. Translating gives CASSQEGQGGIDTEAFF.

In this sample, this clone turned up many times. This chain links TRBV5-4 with TRBJ2-3; D call uncertain. The CDR3 extends over 15 amino acids. V dropped 1 base and J dropped 0 bases, with 9 bases sitting between them. Germline assignment: CDR1 SGHNT and CDR2 YYREEE (reference sequence). The CDR3 DNA follows: TGTGCCAGCAGCTTGTCCCGGTTTAGCACAGATACGCAGTATTTT. Amino acid sequence: CASSLSRFSTDTQYF.

The CDR3 nucleotides read TGTGCCAGCAGCGTAGGGGGCTCAGTGGGCGCGGATACGCAGTATTTT. Residues: CASSVGGSVGADTQYF. The V gene is TRBV9, the J gene TRBJ2-3; weak D call: TRBD1 (5 bases). V was shortened by 0 bases and J by 6 bases, with 17 bases between the two germline ends. CDR3 length equals 16 residues. CDR1 and CDR2 (germline): SGDLS, YYNGEE.

This clone was seen a few times. V and J are TRBV5-6 and TRBJ2-7, with TRBD2 as a possible D gene (5 bases). This CDR3 is 13 amino acids long. The V and J ends lost 2 bases and 5 bases respectively, with 11 bases between them. The germline gives CDR1 SGHDT, CDR2 YYEEEE. The CDR3 DNA sequence: TGTGCCAGCAGCTTTACGGGGTACGACGAGCAGTACTTC. This codes for CASSFTGYDEQYF.

The CDR3 DNA is TGTGCCAGCAGCTTAGTAACAGGGGTTTATGAGCAGTACGTC. Its protein product is CASSLVTGVYEQYV. V gene TRBV7-8 combines with J gene TRBJ2-7; 7 positions match TRBD1. V shed 1 base, J shed 7 bases, and the junction held 7 bases outside the gene matches. Looked up from germline, CDR1 is SGHVS and CDR2 is FQNEAQ. This CDR3 is 14 amino acids long.

Written as DNA, the CDR3 is TGTGCCAGCAGCGCAACTAGCGCGTCTAAAGATGAGCAGTTCTTC. Its protein is CASSATSASKDEQFF. The genes are TRBV7-2 and TRBJ2-1, with TRBD2 matching 7 bases. CDR1 and CDR2 (germline): SGHTA, FQGNSA. J was trimmed by 8 bases and V by 5 bases; bases with no gene match: 12. The CDR3 has 15 amino acids.

The gene calls are TRBV5-8 and TRBJ1-5; TRBD1 aligns across 7 bases. The CDR3 totals 14 residues. V was clipped by 5 bases and J by 7 bases; unmatched bases: 9. The V gene's germline CDR1 is SGHTS and CDR2 YDEGEE. CDR3 nucleotides: TGTGCCAGCAGACTGGGGCAGGGGGGGCAGCCCCAGCATTTT. Translated, it gives CASRLGQGGQPQHF.

This clone was detected a few times. The same CDR3 also results from other DNA sequences found in this sample. The CDR3 DNA reads TGCGCCAGCAGCCTGGGTAGGGGAACTAATGAAAAACTGTTTTTT. It is translated as CASSLGRGTNEKLFF. The chain joins TRBV5-1 to TRBJ1-4; a possible D gene is TRBD1 (5 bases). Germline CDR1 SGHRS, CDR2 YFSETQ. The CDR3 runs to 15 residues. V dropped 4 bases and J dropped 1 base, with 11 bases sitting between them.

The genes are TRBV11-2 and TRBJ1-4, with 8 bases fitting TRBD1. Germline CDR1 and CDR2: SGHAT and FQNNGV. V lost 1 base and J lost 4; bases outside the gene matches: 11. The CDR3 extends over 18 amino acids. As DNA, the CDR3 is TGTGCCAGCAGCTTAGTTGGGGGGACAGGCGCCAATAATGAAAAACTGTTTTTT. It codes for CASSLVGGTGANNEKLFF.

This rearrangement joins TRBV11-1 to TRBJ2-4; 7 nucleotides agree with TRBD1. Germline V gives CDR1 SGHAT, CDR2 FQDESV (reference sequence). This CDR3 contains 14 residues. The V and J ends lost 5 bases and 6 bases, in that order; junction bases with no gene match: 7. CDR3 amino acids: CASSRDRASNIQYF. CDR3 coding DNA: TGTGCCAGCAGCCGAGACAGGGCCTCAAACATTCAGTACTTC.

This clone was picked up a small number of times. The chain is built from TRBV5-6 and TRBJ1-2; D remains unclear. The ends were cut back, 4 bases at V and 4 bases at J, with 2 bases in the middle. This CDR3 has 10 amino acids. Looked up from germline, CDR1 is SGHDT and CDR2 is YYEEEE. This chain's CDR3 is CASSGYGYTF. The CDR3 bases are TGTGCCAGCAGCGGCTATGGCTACACCTTC.

Many counts were recorded for this clone. The V gene is TRBV15, the J gene TRBJ2-1; D gene uncertain. Germline V gene lookup returns CDR1 LNHNV and CDR2 YYDKDF (reference sequence). The CDR3 contains 13 residues. Trimming left V 0 bases short and J 15 bases short, with 15 bases between. The CDR3 DNA is TGTGCCACCAGCAGAGATCGGTTGCAGTGGTCGTTCTTC. Its protein product is CATSRDRLQWSFF.

This clone has a handful of counts. The V and J genes are TRBV29-1 and TRBJ2-2; D ambiguous. This CDR3 is 12 amino acids long. Germline CDR1 SQVTM, CDR2 ANQGSEA. The ends were cut back, 7 bases at V and 1 base at J, with 7 bases in the middle. The CDR3: CSGGKNTGELFF. The CDR3 bases are TGCAGCGGTGGAAAGAACACCGGGGAGCTGTTTTTT.

This chain connects TRBV4-1 to TRBJ2-5; tentative D call: TRBD2 (5 bases). This CDR3 is 16 amino acids long. Trimming removed 2 bases at V and 2 bases at J, with 15 bases between. CDR1 is MGHRA, CDR2 YSYEKL, per germline. The CDR3 bases are TGCGCCAGCAGCCAAAACTCCGGGAATTTTCAAGAGACCCAGTACTTC. This codes for CASSQNSGNFQETQYF.

J is TRBJ2-3 and V is TRBV6-1; a weak D match, TRBD2 (7 bases). This CDR3 has 13 residues. Between the trimmed V and J ends, which lost 7 bases and 7 bases, there was a span of 15 bases. CDR1 is MNHNS and CDR2 is SASEGT in the germline V gene. Here the CDR3 reads CASMDGGRNTQYF. The DNA for the CDR3 is TGTGCCAGCATGGACGGGGGGCGGAATACGCAGTATTTT.

The table lists this clone with a few counts. This chain links TRBV7-9 with TRBJ1-1; no definite D call. V lost 6 bases and J 0 bases, leaving 14 bases between the germline ends. CDR1 and CDR2 (germline): SEHNR, FQNEAQ (reference sequence). There are 15 residues in the CDR3. The CDR3 nucleotides read TGTGCCAGCAGTCTATGGGAGGCGGTGAACACTGAAGCTTTCTTT. Encoded protein: CASSLWEAVNTEAFF.

The sample holds a few counts of this clone. The chain is built from TRBV6-1 and TRBJ2-5; the D gene could be TRBD1 or TRBD2 (7 bases each). Per germline, CDR1 MNHNS and CDR2 SASEGT. This CDR3 is 14 amino acids long. Trimming removed 3 bases at V and 7 bases at J, with 15 bases between. For the CDR3, the DNA is TGTGCCAGCAGTGAGGGAGGGGGCCAGTTGACCCAGTACTTC. It yields the protein CASSEGGGQLTQYF.

The V call is TRBV6-1, the J call TRBJ1-5; D is possibly TRBD1 (5 bases). Deletions cut 5 bases from V and 4 bases from J, with 9 bases between. The CDR3 length is 13 residues. Germline CDR1 MNHNS, CDR2 SASEGT. The CDR3 sequence is CASSFGGNQPQHF. The DNA of the CDR3 is TGTGCCAGCAGTTTCGGGGGGAATCAGCCCCAGCATTTT.

The chain uses TRBV7-9 and TRBJ2-1; D might be TRBD1 or TRBD2, each matching 6 bases. The CDR3 is 15 residues long. Germline values: CDR1 SEHNR, CDR2 FQNEAQ (reference sequence). Trimming stripped 4 bases from V and 4 bases from J, with 14 bases between. The CDR3 reads CASSSTGRPYNEQFF. CDR3 DNA sequence: TGTGCCAGCAGCTCAACAGGGAGGCCATACAATGAGCAGTTCTTC.

This clone was counted only a few times. V usage is TRBV11-2 and J usage is TRBJ1-1, with D tentatively TRBD1 (5 bases). The CDR3 has 12 residues. Germline V gene data show CDR1 as SGHAT and CDR2 as FQNNGV. V was shortened by 6 bases and J by 6 bases, with 11 bases between the two germline ends. The chain's CDR3 is CASSPSRAEAFF. CDR3 sequence (DNA): TGTGCCAGCAGTCCAAGCAGGGCTGAAGCTTTCTTT.

Only a few counts were recorded for this clone. This chain joins TRBV25-1 and TRBJ2-2, with D unclear. The V and J ends lost 10 bases and 0 bases respectively, with 15 bases between them. The germline gives CDR1 MGHDK, CDR2 SYGVNS. This CDR3 spans 15 amino acids. The CDR3 DNA is TGTGCCACCTCGGGCAGTCTGGCGAACACCGGGGAGCTGTTTTTT. Translating it yields CATSGSLANTGELFF.

The chain is built from TRBV5-4 and TRBJ2-7; no clear D. V dropped 2 bases and J dropped 0 bases, with 9 bases sitting between them. The germline V gene encodes CDR1 SGHNT and CDR2 YYREEE (reference sequence). The CDR3 extends over 14 amino acids. Here the CDR3 reads CASSFELASYEQYF. The CDR3 DNA reads TGTGCCAGCAGCTTCGAACTTGCCTCCTACGAGCAGTACTTC.